The clone carrying this T cell receptor (beta chain) has ten or more counts. The use of a sample-barcoded 5' primer and a J-beta primer mix characterized a second PCR of about 7 to 12 cycles. TCRdb itself ran the 5' RACE reads through MiXCR, one entry per CDR3 protein. Of hundreds of thousands of distinct CDR3 sequences in the sample, around 32% were seen once. The CDR3 runs 14 residues. V lost 5 bases, J lost 3 bases, and 14 bases lay in between. Germline V lookup: CDR1 DFQATT, CDR2 SNEGSKA (reference sequence). This specimen belongs to a study of blood T cells in healthy people across ages. Sequenced input: blood. The receptor comes from a woman of 80 years or more in good health. This chain joins TRBV20-1 and TRBJ2-1, with D possibly being TRBD1 (7 bases). CDR3: CSAVTGDFYNEQFF. In DNA, the CDR3 is TGCAGTGCTGTCACAGGGGACTTCTACAATGAGCAGTTCTTC.